A single sample is the source of the 21 T cell receptor beta chains below, sequenced in a study of blood T cell repertoires in COVID-19. TCRdb keeps only in-frame clones here, not all; method: immunoSEQ multiplex PCR. Among some 250,000 clones listed, approximately 85% were seen once. The sample was PBMCs or T cells enriched from blood (not recorded which). These receptors were taken from a woman between 45 and 60 years old who had recovered from COVID-19.

This chain joins TRBV24-1 and TRBJ2-4; D may be TRBD1 (6 bases). V was cut by 10 bases and J by 6 bases, with 12 bases left in between. This CDR3 contains 12 residues. CDR1 and CDR2 (germline): KGHDR, SFDVKD. The CDR3 nucleotides read TGTGCCACAGGGGGTGTTGGAAACATTCAGTACTTC. Translating it yields CATGGVGNIQYF.

The chain couples TRBV3-1 (or the pseudogene TRBV3-2) to TRBJ2-2; 9 nucleotides match TRBD2. This CDR3 has 20 residues. Trimming removed 5 bases from V and 1 base from J; junction bases left unmatched: 17. Germline V gives CDR1 LGHDT, CDR2 YNNKEL (reference sequence). CDR3 sequence: CASSISPIAGDWLNTGELFF. The CDR3 coding sequence is TGTGCCAGCAGCATAAGCCCAATAGCGGGAGATTGGTTGAACACCGGGGAGCTGTTTTTT.

The chain uses TRBV7-6 and TRBJ2-5; TRBD1 agrees at 7 bases. The CDR3 has 17 amino acids. Germline-derived CDR1 and CDR2 are SGHVS and FNYEAQ. V lost 1 base to trimming and J lost 3 bases; unmatched junction nucleotides: 11. The CDR3 here is CASSLEGRGSKKETQYF. DNA of the CDR3: TGTGCCAGCAGCTTAGAAGGCAGGGGGTCGAAAAAAGAGACCCAGTACTTC.

V and J are TRBV18 and TRBJ2-3, with 14 bases fitting TRBD2. V was pared by 2 bases and J by 1 base, with 11 bases of the junction left unmatched. The CDR3 length is 20 residues. The germline V gene has CDR1 KGHSH and CDR2 LQKENI. The CDR3 sequence is CASSPRLAGGHSFGTDTQYF. In DNA, the CDR3 is TGTGCCAGCTCACCAAGACTAGCGGGAGGGCACTCTTTCGGCACAGATACGCAGTATTTT.

This sequence joins TRBV6-6 and TRBJ2-1; TRBD1 is a possible D gene (6 bases). The V gene's germline CDR1 is MNHNY and CDR2 SVGAGI (reference sequence). V was pared by 7 bases and J by 2 bases, with 18 bases between. There are 16 residues in the CDR3. DNA of the CDR3: TGTGCCAGCATATCCCTTACAGGGACCCCCTACAATGAGCAGTTCTTC. It is translated as CASISLTGTPYNEQFF.

This sequence joins TRBV7-9 and TRBJ2-7; 9 bases are a match to TRBD2. Per germline, CDR1 SEHNR and CDR2 FQNEAQ (reference sequence). J lost 3 bases, V lost 0 bases, and 6 bases had no gene match. The CDR3 has 16 amino acids. CDR3 sequence: CASSLAAGGPHYEQYF. The CDR3 nucleotides read TGTGCCAGCAGCTTAGCGGCGGGAGGGCCTCACTACGAGCAGTACTTC. The entire variable domain, with the rest obtained from reference TRBV7-9 and TRBJ2-7, is as follows: DTGVSQNPRHKITKRGQNVTFRCDPISEHNRLYWYRQTLGQGPEFLTYFQNEAQLEKSRLLSDRFSAERPKGSFSTLEIQRTEQGDSAMYLCASSLAAGGPHYEQYFGPGTRLTVT.

The sample holds one count of this clone. The genes are TRBV5-6 and TRBJ2-6; TRBD1 aligns across 7 bases. The CDR3 runs 18 residues. Germline-derived CDR1 and CDR2 are SGHDT and YYEEEE. Unmatched junction bases numbered 8, after V lost 2 bases and J lost 0 bases. CDR3 sequence: CASSFRGQWDSGANVLTF. The CDR3 nucleotides read TGTGCCAGCAGCTTTCGGGGACAGTGGGACTCTGGGGCCAACGTCCTGACTTTC.

V is TRBV13 and J is TRBJ2-7; no clear D. This CDR3 contains 14 residues. Trimming shortened V by 5 bases and J by 1 base, and 12 bases separated the two germline ends. Germline V CDR1 and CDR2: PRHDT, FYEKMQ (reference sequence). This CDR3 reads CASSATGESYEQYF. CDR3 sequence (DNA): TGTGCCAGCAGCGCCACTGGTGAGTCCTACGAGCAGTACTTC.

This sequence joins TRBV6-5 and TRBJ2-2; D may be TRBD2 (5 bases). The CDR3 has 15 residues. Trimming removed 6 bases at V and 6 bases at J, with 17 bases between. The V gene's germline CDR1 is MNHEY and CDR2 SVGAGI. CDR3 sequence: CASSGEWGNAGELFF. In DNA, the CDR3 is TGTGCCAGCAGCGGGGAATGGGGAAACGCCGGGGAGCTGTTTTTT.

This sequence joins TRBV18 and TRBJ2-7; 7 bases are a match to TRBD1. V gave up 2 bases and J gave up 3 bases; unmatched junction bases: 7. The CDR3 extends over 15 amino acids. The germline V gene encodes CDR1 KGHSH and CDR2 LQKENI. CDR3 protein: CASSPDRVGNYEQYF. The DNA of the CDR3 is TGTGCCAGCTCACCAGACAGGGTTGGTAACTACGAGCAGTACTTC.

The chain is built from TRBV6-4 and TRBJ1-1; TRBD1 matches at 9 bases. The CDR3 extends over 15 amino acids. V shed 4 bases, J shed 1 base, and the junction held 4 bases outside the gene matches. CDR1 is MRHNA and CDR2 is SNTAGT in the germline V gene. In nucleotides, the CDR3 is TGTGCCAGCAGTGGGACAGGGGAGGCGAACACTGAAGCTTTCTTT. It codes for CASSGTGEANTEAFF.

The rearrangement joins TRBV7-9 to TRBJ2-1, with 10 bases lining up with TRBD2. The CDR3 extends over 15 amino acids. Unmatched junction bases numbered 8, after V lost 5 bases and J lost 7 bases. Germline CDR1 SEHNR, CDR2 FQNEAQ (reference sequence). Written as DNA, the CDR3 is TGTGCCAGCAGCGACGGACTAGCGGTCGGAAATGAGCAGTTCTTC. It is translated as CASSDGLAVGNEQFF.

The gene calls are TRBV29-1 and TRBJ2-1; possible D gene TRBD1, 6 bases. Germline V gives CDR1 SQVTM, CDR2 ANQGSEA. The CDR3 covers 13 residues. V was shortened by 5 bases and J by 9 bases, with 17 bases between the two germline ends. CDR3 residues: CSVSTTGNVEQFF. CDR3 nucleotide sequence: TGCAGCGTTTCAACCACAGGGAACGTTGAGCAGTTCTTC.

This rearrangement joins TRBV11-2 to TRBJ2-1; D perhaps matches TRBD2 (5 bases). In germline, CDR1 is SGHAT, CDR2 FQNNGV. The germline V and J ends were trimmed by 2 bases and 7 bases, with 15 bases remaining between them. The CDR3 sequence is 15 residues long. Written as DNA, the CDR3 is TGTGCCAGCAGCTTAAAGAGCGGTCGTGGTAATGAGCAGTTCTTC. Protein: CASSLKSGRGNEQFF.

The genes are TRBV21-1 and TRBJ2-6; the table calls TRBD1, which could not be checked here. TRBV21-1 counts as a pseudogene. CDR3 length equals 18 residues. This chain's CDR3 is CASRAQGALFPGANVLTF. For the CDR3, the DNA is TGTGCCAGCAGAGCGCAGGGGGCTTTATTCCCTGGGGCCAACGTCCTGACTTTC.

The V gene is TRBV28, the J gene TRBJ2-5; D is ambiguous. The V end lost 3 bases, the J end lost 1 base, and 9 bases lay between the germline ends. This CDR3 region has 14 residues. Germline CDR1 MDHEN, CDR2 SYDVKM. CDR3 sequence (DNA): TGTGCCAGCAGTTTGAATCTCAGCCAAGAGACCCAGTACTTC. Translation gives CASSLNLSQETQYF.

This rearrangement joins TRBV9 to TRBJ1-3; the match to TRBD1 covers 9 bases. The length of the CDR3 is 15 residues. Trimming removed 0 bases from V and 3 bases from J; junction bases left unmatched: 1. Germline V gene lookup returns CDR1 SGDLS and CDR2 YYNGEE. The CDR3 coding sequence is TGTGCCAGCAGCGTAGAGGGACAGGGTGGAAACACCATATATTTT. Protein: CASSVEGQGGNTIYF.

The J gene is TRBJ2-5, the V gene TRBV5-1, with 11 bases matching TRBD2. This CDR3 contains 16 residues. The germline V gene encodes CDR1 SGHRS and CDR2 YFSETQ. V was clipped by 1 base and J by 5 bases; unmatched bases: 7. CDR3 bases: TGCGCCAGCAGCTTGATCCTAGCGGGGGGAATGGAGACCCAGTACTTC. Its translation is CASSLILAGGMETQYF.

The rearrangement uses TRBV7-8 and TRBJ2-2, with 9 bases matching TRBD1. Germline CDR1 is SGHVS and CDR2 is FQNEAQ. V lost 3 bases and J lost 1; bases outside the gene matches: 3. CDR3 size: 16 residues. The CDR3 sequence is CASSLRGQGNTGELFF. DNA of the CDR3: TGTGCCAGCAGCTTGCGGGGACAGGGGAACACCGGGGAGCTGTTTTTT.

The chain combines TRBV5-4 with TRBJ2-1; D may be TRBD1 (6 bases). The CDR3 is 15 amino acids. The germline CDR1 and CDR2 sequences are SGHNT and YYREEE (reference sequence). The V gene lost 0 bases and the J gene lost 2 bases, with 9 bases spanning the gap. In nucleotides, the CDR3 is TGTGCCAGCAGCTTGGGGGGGCCCGCCTACAATGAGCAGTTCTTC. This sequence encodes CASSLGGPAYNEQFF.

V is TRBV7-9 and J is TRBJ1-6, with 10 positions matching TRBD1. The CDR3 loop spans 17 amino acids. Germline assignment: CDR1 SEHNR and CDR2 FQNEAQ (reference sequence). V shed 5 bases and J 10 bases; nucleotides not matched to a gene: 14. CDR3 bases: TGTGCCAGCAGCGCCGGGACAGGGGTAATGTTTCGGTCACCCCTCCACTTT. It yields the protein CASSAGTGVMFRSPLHF.